Each of the 28 T cell receptor beta chains below was sequenced from the same sample in a study of technical replicates of blood from a few donors. Here immunoSEQ multiplex PCR was the method, and the copy in TCRdb shows in-frame clones only, minus some. The profile shows approximately 82,000 clones, nearly 96% of them singletons. The specimen was T cells isolated from PBMCs. The receptors derive from a human donor in good health.

The chain recombines TRBV19 with TRBJ2-7, with 14 bases aligning to TRBD2. The CDR3 sequence is 16 residues long. The J segment lost 0 bases and the V segment lost 4 bases, leaving 2 bases of the junction unmatched. The germline V gene encodes CDR1 LNHDA and CDR2 SQIVND (reference sequence). As DNA, the CDR3 is TGTGCCAGTAGTAGGACTAGCGGGAGGTCCTCCTACGAGCAGTACTTC. Amino acid sequence: CASSRTSGRSSYEQYF. The complete variable domain, with remaining parts taken from reference TRBV19 and TRBJ2-7, reads DGGITQSPKYLFRKEGQNVTLSCEQNLNHDAMYWYRQDPGQGLRLIYYSQIVNDFQKGDIAEGYSVSREKKESFPLTVTSAQKNPTAFYLCASSRTSGRSSYEQYFGPGTRLTVT.

DNA for the CDR3: TGTGCCAGCAGTGAGGGGGGTGTCTATGGCTACACCTTC. Translated: CASSEGGVYGYTF. The chain has TRBV25-1 and TRBJ1-2; D might be TRBD1 (5 bases). The CDR3 runs to 13 residues. From germline, CDR1 is MGHDK and CDR2 SYGVNS. Trimming cost V 3 bases and J 4 bases, with 9 bases left between them.

The chain is built from TRBV27 and TRBJ1-1, with a possible D match to TRBD1 (5 bases). The germline V and J ends were trimmed by 5 bases and 1 base, with 11 bases remaining between them. The germline CDR1 and CDR2 sequences are MNHEY and SMNVEV (reference sequence). CDR3 size: 14 residues. The CDR3 DNA reads TGTGCCAGCAGTCAAGGGACTCCGAACACTGAAGCTTTCTTT. Translation: CASSQGTPNTEAFF.

This clone was seen a single time. The V and J genes are TRBV5-4 and TRBJ2-3; tentative D call: TRBD2 (6 bases). The germline CDR1 and CDR2 sequences are SGHNT and YYREEE (reference sequence). Trimming shortened V by 7 bases and J by 0 bases, and 18 bases separated the two germline ends. The CDR3 has 16 amino acids. CDR3 nucleotides: TGTGCCAGCCGCGGGGCAGGAAAACAGAGCACAGATACGCAGTATTTT. This translates into CASRGAGKQSTDTQYF.

This clone was recorded only once. V and J are TRBV5-1 and TRBJ1-1, with D tentatively TRBD1 (5 bases). This CDR3 is 13 amino acids long. V dropped 4 bases and J dropped 1 base, with 8 bases sitting between them. Germline lookup yields CDR1 SGHRS and CDR2 YFSETQ. The CDR3 bases are TGCGCCAGCAGCCGGGACTCGAACACTGAAGCTTTCTTT. Encoded protein: CASSRDSNTEAFF.

The V gene is TRBV5-8, the J gene TRBJ1-2; unclear D gene. With 4 bases removed from V and 4 bases from J, the gap between germline ends came to 11 bases. CDR3 size: 13 residues. Germline V gene sequence: CDR1 SGHTS, CDR2 YDEGEE. CDR3 sequence: CASSAGYGYGYTF. As DNA, the CDR3 is TGTGCCAGCAGCGCGGGGTATGGCTATGGCTACACCTTC.

The V and J genes are TRBV18 and TRBJ2-2; weak D call: TRBD1 (6 bases). Germline V lookup: CDR1 KGHSH, CDR2 LQKENI. V shed 4 bases and J shed 1 base, with 16 bases lying between them. There are 17 residues in the CDR3. DNA of the CDR3: TGTGCCAGCTCACAGGGGCGATTACAGGGGAACACCGGGGAGCTGTTTTTT. It translates to CASSQGRLQGNTGELFF.

This clone was recorded a few times. This sequence joins TRBV27 and TRBJ2-7; 7 bases fit TRBD1. CDR1 and CDR2 from the germline V gene are MNHEY and SMNVEV (reference sequence). The CDR3 length is 14 residues. V shed 4 bases, J shed 1 base, and the junction held 4 bases outside the gene matches. CDR3 nucleotide sequence: TGTGCCAGCAGTTACGGGGACAGATCCTACGAGCAGTACTTC. This sequence encodes CASSYGDRSYEQYF.

The CDR3 loop reads CASREGTFTDTQYF. DNA for the CDR3: TGTGCCAGCAGGGAGGGAACTTTCACAGATACGCAGTATTTT. This rearrangement joins TRBV6-5 to TRBJ2-3, with D perhaps matching TRBD2 (6 bases). V dropped 6 bases and J dropped 2 bases, with 12 bases sitting between them. The CDR3 sequence is 14 residues long. Germline values: CDR1 MNHEY, CDR2 SVGAGI.

J is TRBJ2-7 and V is TRBV27; TRBD2 might be the D (6 bases). V lost 8 bases and J 3 bases, leaving 14 bases between the germline ends. This CDR3 comprises 13 residues. Germline-derived CDR1 and CDR2 are MNHEY and SMNVEV (reference sequence). The CDR3 DNA sequence: TGTGCCAGCGGACTCGGGACTCTCTACGAGCAGTACTTC. Amino acids: CASGLGTLYEQYF.

The CDR3 here is CASSLEISAGYGYTF. The CDR3, as DNA: TGTGCCAGCAGCTTAGAAATTTCGGCAGGCTATGGCTACACCTTC. The J gene is TRBJ1-2, the V gene TRBV7-2; D uncertain. V was shortened by 1 base and J by 4 bases, with 13 bases between the two germline ends. CDR3 size: 15 residues. Germline CDR1 reads SGHTA; CDR2 reads FQGNSA.

This rearrangement joins TRBV5-1 to TRBJ1-2; TRBD1 is a possible D gene (6 bases). The CDR3 is 16 residues long. Germline assignment: CDR1 SGHRS and CDR2 YFSETQ. V was pared by 4 bases and J by 7 bases, with 23 bases between. CDR3 sequence reads: CASSLIRGGLLGGYTF. Written as DNA, the CDR3 is TGCGCCAGCAGCCTAATAAGAGGGGGTCTTTTAGGTGGCTACACCTTC.

The chain uses TRBV19 and TRBJ2-1; no clear D. CDR3 length: 12 amino acids. V shed 9 bases and J shed 5 bases, with 11 bases lying between them. The germline gives CDR1 LNHDA, CDR2 SQIVND (reference sequence). The CDR3 bases are TGTGCCAGCTCCGCTACAGACAATGAGCAGTTCTTC. This gives the protein CASSATDNEQFF.

This chain links TRBV6-1 with TRBJ2-7, with D possibly TRBD1 on 5 matching bases. Germline loops: CDR1 MNHNS, CDR2 SASEGT. The CDR3 loop spans 15 amino acids. V lost 5 bases and J 4 bases, leaving 18 bases between the germline ends. The CDR3 reads CASSLLDTVLYEQYF. In DNA form, the CDR3 reads TGTGCCAGCAGTCTACTGGACACGGTGCTTTACGAGCAGTACTTC.

CDR3 region: CAWSVRGAFNQPQHF. Here the CDR3 DNA reads TGTGCCTGGAGTGTACGGGGGGCCTTTAATCAGCCCCAGCATTTT. The chain employs TRBV30 and TRBJ1-5; weak D call: TRBD1 (6 bases). The CDR3 runs to 15 residues. Between the trimmed V and J ends, which lost 0 bases and 4 bases, there was a span of 13 bases. Germline lookup yields CDR1 GTSNPN and CDR2 SVGIG (reference sequence). Full variable domain (missing parts from reference TRBV30 and TRBJ1-5): SQTIHQWPATLVQPVGSPLSLECTVEGTSNPNLYWYRQAAGRGLQLLFYSVGIGQISSEVPQNLSASRPQDRQFILSSKKLLLSDSGFYLCAWSVRGAFNQPQHFGDGTRLSIL.

V is TRBV5-1 and J is TRBJ2-1; TRBD2 aligns across 9 bases. The CDR3 has 17 residues. Germline V gene lookup returns CDR1 SGHRS and CDR2 YFSETQ. V dropped 2 bases and J dropped 8; count of bases not matched to a gene: 14. The DNA for the CDR3 is TGCGCCAGCAGCTTCTATGGCGGGAGGGCCACCCAGGATGAGCAGTTCTTC. It codes for CASSFYGGRATQDEQFF. Combining the CDR3 with reference TRBV5-1 and TRBJ2-1 gives the whole variable domain KAGVTQTPRYLIKTRGQQVTLSCSPISGHRSVSWYQQTPGQGLQFLFEYFSETQRNKGNFPGRFSGRQFSNSRSEMNVSTLELGDSALYLCASSFYGGRATQDEQFFGPGTRLTVL.

The V and J genes are TRBV29-1 and TRBJ2-5, with a tentative D call TRBD1 (6 bases). V was shortened by 5 bases and J by 3 bases, with 13 bases between the two germline ends. CDR3 length equals 13 residues. Looked up from germline, CDR1 is SQVTM and CDR2 is ANQGSEA. The CDR3, as DNA: TGCAGCGTTCTACAGGGCCTAAAAGAGACCCAGTACTTC. Translation: CSVLQGLKETQYF.

The CDR3 protein is CASSWPDRGPEDEQFF. The CDR3 bases are TGTGCCAGCAGCTGGCCGGACAGGGGTCCTGAGGATGAGCAGTTCTTC. V gene TRBV7-9 combines with J gene TRBJ2-1, with 9 bases identical to TRBD1. The CDR3 sequence is 16 residues long. CDR1 is SEHNR, CDR2 FQNEAQ, per germline (reference sequence). V lost 4 bases and J lost 8; bases outside the gene matches: 12. The full variable domain, in which reference TRBV7-9 and TRBJ2-1 provide the parts outside the CDR3, is DTGVSQNPRHKITKRGQNVTFRCDPISEHNRLYWYRQTLGQGPEFLTYFQNEAQLEKSRLLSDRFSAERPKGSFSTLEIQRTEQGDSAMYLCASSWPDRGPEDEQFFGPGTRLTVL.

The chain uses TRBV12-5 and TRBJ1-5; TRBD1 matches at 7 bases. The CDR3 contains 17 residues. CDR1 LGHNT and CDR2 FRNRAP come from the germline V gene. V was pared by 5 bases and J by 2 bases, with 12 bases of the junction left unmatched. CDR3 nucleotide sequence: TGTGCTAGTGGTACAGCTGGACAGGTCCATGGCAATCAGCCCCAGCATTTT. It is translated as CASGTAGQVHGNQPQHF.

J is TRBJ2-7 and V is TRBV11-2, with 12 bases matching TRBD1. From germline, CDR1 is SGHAT and CDR2 FQNNGV. The V gene end was trimmed by 6 bases and the J gene end by 4 bases; junction bases not matched to a gene: 4. There are 14 residues in the CDR3. CDR3 in amino acids: CASRGQGASYEQYF. CDR3 coding DNA: TGTGCCAGCAGGGGACAGGGGGCTTCTTACGAGCAGTACTTC.

The rearrangement links TRBV7-9 to TRBJ1-1; D unresolved. CDR3 length: 15 amino acids. Per germline, CDR1 SEHNR and CDR2 FQNEAQ (reference sequence). Trimming cost V 1 base and J 3 bases, with 12 bases left between them. The CDR3 DNA follows: TGTGCCAGCAGCTTAGTAGGCGGGATTGACACTGAAGCTTTCTTT. It specifies CASSLVGGIDTEAFF.

The chain uses TRBV5-6 and TRBJ2-7, with no clear D. V lost 2 bases and J 3 bases, leaving 12 bases between the germline ends. Germline V gene sequence: CDR1 SGHDT, CDR2 YYEEEE. The CDR3 has 14 amino acids. CDR3 sequence: CASSFESRVYEQYF. The DNA for the CDR3 is TGTGCCAGCAGCTTTGAGTCCCGGGTCTACGAGCAGTACTTC. The full variable domain, its missing parts supplied by reference TRBV5-6 and TRBJ2-7, is DAGVTQSPTHLIKTRGQQVTLRCSPKSGHDTVSWYQQALGQGPQFIFQYYEEEERQRGNFPDRFSGHQFPNYSSELNVNALLLGDSALYLCASSFESRVYEQYFGPGTRLTVT.

CDR3 DNA sequence: TGTGCCAGCAGCTTAGTGGAGGGTGAGGCTTTCTTT. Translation gives CASSLVEGEAFF. The V gene is TRBV11-3, the J gene TRBJ1-1; D is unresolved. V gave up 1 base and J gave up 11 bases, with 11 bases separating them. Germline CDR1 SGHNT, CDR2 YENEEA. The CDR3 spans 12 residues.

The chain uses TRBV18 and TRBJ2-7, with 8 nucleotides matching TRBD1. CDR3 size: 15 residues. V shed 3 bases, J shed 3 bases, and the junction held 7 bases outside the gene matches. CDR1 KGHSH and CDR2 LQKENI come from the germline V gene. CDR3 amino acids: CASSPGQGALYEQYF. The DNA for the CDR3 is TGTGCCAGCTCACCGGGGCAGGGGGCTCTCTACGAGCAGTACTTC.

V and J are TRBV4-1 and TRBJ2-7, with TRBD2 matching over 9 bases. After removal of 4 bases from V and 2 bases from J, the junction contained 3 bases not matched to a gene. Germline V gene lookup returns CDR1 MGHRA and CDR2 YSYEKL. This CDR3 comprises 14 residues. The CDR3 region is CASSPLAGAYEQYF. The CDR3 nucleotides read TGCGCCAGCAGCCCCTTAGCGGGGGCCTACGAGCAGTACTTC.

This chain connects TRBV6-1 to TRBJ1-1; no clear D. This CDR3 contains 11 residues. Germline values: CDR1 MNHNS, CDR2 SASEGT. Deletions cut 7 bases from V and 11 bases from J, with 14 bases between. DNA of the CDR3: TGTGCCAGCAATGTGGAAATGAGGGCTTTCTTT. It is translated as CASNVEMRAFF.

The V gene is TRBV10-2, the J gene TRBJ2-7; TRBD1 agrees at 8 bases. Germline CDR1 WSHSY, CDR2 SAAADI. The CDR3 totals 16 residues. With 0 bases clipped from V and 5 bases from J, the junction kept 9 bases outside the gene matches. The CDR3 sequence: CASSESILGQGHEQYF. CDR3 sequence (DNA): TGCGCCAGCAGTGAGTCGATATTAGGACAGGGCCACGAGCAGTACTTC.

The J gene is TRBJ2-3, the V gene TRBV4-3, with TRBD1 matching 8 bases. Germline V gives CDR1 LGHNA, CDR2 YSLEER. V was clipped by 3 bases and J by 0 bases; unmatched bases: 5. This CDR3 comprises 16 residues. CDR3 DNA: TGCGCCAGCAGCCAGGACAGGGCTGTTAGCACAGATACGCAGTATTTT. Translating gives CASSQDRAVSTDTQYF.